These T cell receptor beta chains were read from a single sample in a study of blood T cell repertoires in COVID-19. Assay used: immunoSEQ multiplex PCR; TCRdb lists only in-frame clones, some missing. The table lists hundreds of thousands of clones, 75% to 90% of them singletons, with over 1.3% in the top ten. The sequenced sample was peripheral blood. The receptors were sampled from a woman under 40 with active or convalescent COVID-19. Each CDR3 is given with its conserved first and last residue. A D gene is named only where the DNA matches it firmly. Clone size is shown for a subset of rows, as once, few, many or a class of expanded clone.

TGCGCCAGCAGGTCAGGACAGGGGGCTCATGGCTACACCTTC CASRSGQGAHGYTF TRBD1 TRBV5-1 - TRBJ1-2
TGTGCCAGCAGCTTAGCCCCCGGGACATCGGGGAGCGAGCAGTACTTC CASSLAPGTSGSEQYF - TRBV7-9 many TRBJ2-7
TGTGCCAGCAGCTTCTGTAGCGGGGCACAAGAGACCCAGTACTTC CASSFCSGAQETQYF - TRBV12-1 - TRBJ2-5
TGTGCCAGCAGGGGAAAAGCGGGGACGTTAGAGGGAGATACGCAGTATTTT CASRGKAGTLEGDTQYF TRBD2 TRBV28 - TRBJ2-3
TGTGCCAGCAGTCACCTCGACAGGGCCCAAGAGACCCAGTACTTC CASSHLDRAQETQYF TRBD1 TRBV6-5 - TRBJ2-5
TGCAGCGTCCCACGGGGGAGCTCCTACAATGAGCAGTTCTTC CSVPRGSSYNEQFF - TRBV29-1 - TRBJ2-1
TGTGCCTGGGACCGGATAGATGACTTCTCACCGCAGTATTTT CAWDRIDDFSPQYF - TRBV30 - TRBJ2-3
TGTGCCAGTAGTCCACTATTTACAGGTAGTCCAGATTATGGCTACACCTTC CASSPLFTGSPDYGYTF - TRBV19 - TRBJ1-2
TGTGCCAGCAGTGAAGGGGGGCGAGGCACTGAAGCTTTCTTT CASSEGGRGTEAFF - TRBV2 once TRBJ1-1
TGTGCCAGCAGCGCACGACAGGGAATTAATGAAAAACTGTTTTTT CASSARQGINEKLFF TRBD1 TRBV5-4 few TRBJ1-4
TGTGCCAGTAGTGATACTAGCGGGGCCTACAATGAGCAGTTCTTC CASSDTSGAYNEQFF TRBD2 TRBV19 - TRBJ2-1
TGTGCCAGCAGCTTGTCTGATGGAGAGGAGCTGTTTTTT CASSLSDGEELFF - TRBV7-9 - TRBJ2-2
TGCGCCAGCAGCCAAGTCAGGGTTGATCAGTTTCGAGGCGAGCAGTACTTC CASSQVRVDQFRGEQYF - TRBV4-1 - TRBJ2-7
TGTGCCAGCAGCAAAGGACAGGGATTGAACACTGAAGCTTTCTTT CASSKGQGLNTEAFF - TRBV21-1 - TRBJ1-1
TGTGCCAGTAGAATTCCGCGGAGTCCTAATGAAAAACTGTTTTTT CASRIPRSPNEKLFF - TRBV19 - TRBJ1-4
TGCAGCGTTGGACCGGGGGGCTACGATACGCAGTATTTT CSVGPGGYDTQYF - TRBV29-1 - TRBJ2-3
TGTGCCAGCAGCCAAGACCCATCCAGGAATCAGCCCCAGCATTTT CASSQDPSRNQPQHF - TRBV4-2 - TRBJ1-5
TGTGCCAGTAGTACCTCTACAGGGGGCACTGAAGCTTTCTTT CASSTSTGGTEAFF TRBD1 TRBV19 - TRBJ1-1
TGTGCCAGCAGCTCTAAAGGACAGTCCTATGGCTACACCTTC CASSSKGQSYGYTF - TRBV11-3 - TRBJ1-2
TGTGCCAGCAGCGTCTCGGGGGTCGGTGGCTACACCTTC CASSVSGVGGYTF - TRBV2 - TRBJ1-2
TGTGCCAGCAGCTTAGCGCTTGGGACAGCCCAACGGGCTGAGCAGTTCTTC CASSLALGTAQRAEQFF TRBD1 TRBV7-6 - TRBJ2-1
TGCAGCGGTAAAAGGGGGGGGCATGAGGAAGCTTTCTTT CSGKRGGHEEAFF - TRBV29-1 - TRBJ1-1
TGTGCAACGCAGCGGGGGGTCACCGGGGAGCTGTTTTTT CATQRGVTGELFF TRBD2 TRBV27 - TRBJ2-2
TGTGCCAGCAGCCCCGCCAGCGGGAGGCCACCCGACGGGACAGATACGCAGTATTTT CASSPASGRPPDGTDTQYF TRBD2 TRBV9 once TRBJ2-3
TGTGCCAGCAGTGGTAGCGGGGGTTTCACAGATACGCAGTATTTT CASSGSGGFTDTQYF TRBD2 TRBV27 - TRBJ2-3
TGTGCCAGCAGCCCCCTACTTGACAAGGACAGGGATGGCTACACCTTC CASSPLLDKDRDGYTF TRBD1 TRBV4-2 - TRBJ1-2
TGTGCCAGCAGCCAAGAGGCAGGAAGGGGGAACACTGAAGCTTTCTTT CASSQEAGRGNTEAFF - TRBV4-2 - TRBJ1-1
TGTGCCACCAGCAGAGATGGGACAGTCAATTCACCCCTCCACTTT CATSRDGTVNSPLHF TRBD1 TRBV15 few TRBJ1-6
TGTGCCAGCAGAGGACGGACTATCATTTATGGCTACACCTTC CASRGRTIIYGYTF - TRBV2 - TRBJ1-2
TGTGCCAGTAGTTCGGGACTAGCGGCTGAGGGTGAGCAGTTCTTC CASSSGLAAEGEQFF TRBD2 TRBV19 - TRBJ2-1
TGTGCCTGGATGGCAGGGGATGGCTACACCTTC CAWMAGDGYTF - TRBV30 - TRBJ1-2
TGTGCCATCAGTGAGTCTAGTCAGGGGGGCTACGAGCAGTACTTC CAISESSQGGYEQYF - TRBV10-3 - TRBJ2-7
TGTGCCATCAGTGAGTCTGCTAGCGGGACCCCAGATACGCAGTATTTT CAISESASGTPDTQYF TRBD2 TRBV10-3 - TRBJ2-3
TGTGCCAGCACCCCTGACAGATCCCCCTATGGCTACACCTTC CASTPDRSPYGYTF - TRBV19 - TRBJ1-2
TGCGCCAGCAGTGAGTCGAGGGGGTGGAGTTCACCCCTCCACTTT CASSESRGWSSPLHF - TRBV10-2 - TRBJ1-6